The rows below give T cell receptor beta chains drawn from one sample of a study of T cells in Graves' hyperthyroidism and ophthalmopathy. MiXCR, applied by TCRdb to the multiplex PCR reads, yields one record per CDR3 protein. The sample yields 150,000 or so distinct CDR3 sequences, less than 25% seen once. Sample: blood. The source is a woman aged 50 to 60 with Graves' hyperthyroidism that later progressed to Graves' ophthalmopathy. CDR3s include the opening cysteine and the closing phenylalanine or tryptophan. The D gene is left open where the match is weak. Not all rows give a size; the values are once, few, many and, for expanded clones, a class.

CDR3nt: TGTGCCAGCAGCCACCAGAACACTGAAGCTTTCTTT
CDR3aa: CASSHQNTEAFF
abundance: many
d_gene: .
v_gene: TRBV7-9
j_gene: TRBJ1-1

CDR3nt: TGCAGTGCTAGAGGGACAGGGAATTACGAGCAGTACTTC
CDR3aa: CSARGTGNYEQYF
abundance: many
d_gene: TRBD1
v_gene: TRBV20-1
j_gene: TRBJ2-7

CDR3nt: TGTGCCAGTACCCTGACACAGAACACTGAAGCTTTCTTT
CDR3aa: CASTLTQNTEAFF
abundance: many
d_gene: .
v_gene: TRBV19
j_gene: TRBJ1-1

CDR3nt: TGTGCCAGCAGTCCACCTCGGCTAGGAGGAGGCTACACCTTC
CDR3aa: CASSPPRLGGGYTF
abundance: many
d_gene: .
v_gene: TRBV28
j_gene: TRBJ1-2

CDR3nt: TGTGCCAGCAGCCGCGGACAGGCGGGGACTGAAGCTTTCTTT
CDR3aa: CASSRGQAGTEAFF
abundance: .
d_gene: TRBD1
v_gene: TRBV7-9
j_gene: TRBJ1-1

CDR3nt: TGTGCCAGCAGCTTAGAGGGGGCAGGGGCAGATACGCAGTATTTT
CDR3aa: CASSLEGAGADTQYF
abundance: .
d_gene: .
v_gene: TRBV11-2
j_gene: TRBJ2-3

CDR3nt: TGTGCCAGCAGGGGCCAGGGGGCGAACACTGAAGCTTTCTTT
CDR3aa: CASRGQGANTEAFF
abundance: many
d_gene: TRBD1
v_gene: TRBV6-1
j_gene: TRBJ1-1

CDR3nt: TGCAGTGCCGGACTAGCGGACTACGAGCAGTACTTC
CDR3aa: CSAGLADYEQYF
abundance: many
d_gene: TRBD2
v_gene: TRBV20-1
j_gene: TRBJ2-7

CDR3nt: TGTGCCTGGAGTGCCGGGACAGCCCGAAGAAACACCATATATTTT
CDR3aa: CAWSAGTARRNTIYF
abundance: many
d_gene: TRBD1
v_gene: TRBV30
j_gene: TRBJ1-3

CDR3nt: TGTGCCAGCAGTTCTGGCAGGGTAAATTCAGATACGCAGTATTTT
CDR3aa: CASSSGRVNSDTQYF
abundance: .
d_gene: .
v_gene: TRBV6-2/TRBV6-3
j_gene: TRBJ2-3

CDR3nt: TGTGCCAGCAGCCCGCCGGAGGGCCTATTGGATGAGCAGTTCTTC
CDR3aa: CASSPPEGLLDEQFF
abundance: many
d_gene: .
v_gene: TRBV7-9
j_gene: TRBJ2-1

CDR3nt: TGTGCCAGCAGTTACCCGGGACAGGGGGGTATGCAGTACTTC
CDR3aa: CASSYPGQGGMQYF
abundance: few
d_gene: TRBD1
v_gene: TRBV6-6
j_gene: TRBJ2-7

CDR3nt: TGCGCCAGCAGCGGGGGACAGGGAAGCACAGATACGCAGTATTTT
CDR3aa: CASSGGQGSTDTQYF
abundance: many
d_gene: TRBD1
v_gene: TRBV5-1
j_gene: TRBJ2-3